The entry that follows covers one T cell receptor (beta chain) sequence. Methods used by the authors: Reference gene primer amplification gave nucleated cell count estimates. Libraries were prepared by immunoSEQ multiplex PCR; TCRdb keeps only in-frame clonotypes and omits some of them. V, J and clone size are those of that table, while D and trimming were read from the DNA. The repertoire holds about 38,000 clones, with over 70% as singletons. This entry is derived from a study of blood T cell repertoires in COVID-19. Study at large: The origin of the acute and convalescent COVID-19 samples was the United States, Italy and Spain. Sources were T cells, B-cell-depleted T cells, or PBMCs; the material itself was cDNA or gDNA.

The V gene's germline CDR1 is SEHNR and CDR2 FQNEAQ (reference sequence). This CDR3 is 19 amino acids long. Trimming cost V 0 bases and J 0 bases, with 20 bases left between them. The sequence came from a man aged 50-59 years with active or convalescent COVID-19. The chain has TRBV7-9 and TRBJ2-5; D is unclear. Sequencing used peripheral blood. The chain's CDR3 is CASSLAFGPSKMYQETQYF. As DNA, the CDR3 is TGTGCCAGCAGCTTAGCGTTTGGGCCATCAAAGATGTACCAAGAGACCCAGTACTTC.